Presented here are 14 T cell receptor beta chains from one specimen sequenced in a study of naive CD8 T cells in extremely preterm neonates. Regarding the study as a whole: Preterm CDR3s were shorter than older groups', with fewer N additions and less trimming.

Generated by immunoSEQ multiplex PCR, the TCRdb table keeps only in-frame clones and is missing some. The table lists around 25,000 clones, about nine tenths of them singletons, with roughly 0.9% in the top ten. Preterm samples came from extremely preterm deliveries at roughly 22-27 weeks. Antigens of these TCRs are unknown. Sequencing was carried out using naive CD8+ T cells from cord blood. Source of these receptors: a boy who was born preterm.

The chain joins TRBV9 to TRBJ2-1; no firm D call. This CDR3 region has 12 residues. Germline V lookup: CDR1 SGDLS, CDR2 YYNGEE. V gave up 3 bases and J gave up 2 bases, with 3 bases separating them. CDR3 sequence (DNA): TGTGCCAGCAGCGGGGCCTACAATGAGCAGTTCTTC. Translation gives CASSGAYNEQFF.

The rearrangement uses TRBV27 and TRBJ2-7, with TRBD1 matching 7 bases. This CDR3 has 14 residues. Germline loops: CDR1 MNHEY, CDR2 SMNVEV (reference sequence). Trimming cost V 3 bases and J 0 bases; bases outside gene matches: 2. The CDR3 loop reads CASSLGDSSYEQYF. Written as DNA, the CDR3 is TGTGCCAGCAGTTTGGGGGACAGCTCCTACGAGCAGTACTTC.

This clone was detected once. The chain has TRBV19 and TRBJ2-6; D gene uncertain. V lost 4 bases and J 0 bases, leaving 4 bases between the germline ends. Per the germline V gene, CDR1 is LNHDA and CDR2 is SQIVND (reference sequence). The CDR3 has 14 residues. The CDR3, as DNA: TGTGCCAGTAGTACGTTCTCTGGGGCCAACGTCCTGACTTTC. It encodes CASSTFSGANVLTF.

This chain joins TRBV9 and TRBJ2-1, with D possibly called TRBD1 or TRBD2 (6 bases each). This CDR3 has 16 amino acids. Trimming left V 0 bases short and J 1 base short, with 11 bases between. CDR1 is SGDLS and CDR2 is YYNGEE in the germline V gene. CDR3 sequence: CASSVGGGRSYNEQFF. Here the CDR3 DNA reads TGTGCCAGCAGCGTAGGAGGGGGGCGATCCTACAATGAGCAGTTCTTC.

The rearrangement joins TRBV5-6 to TRBJ2-1, with 7 nucleotides matching TRBD2. Germline V gene sequence: CDR1 SGHDT, CDR2 YYEEEE. The V segment lost 7 bases and the J segment 4 bases; nucleotides outside the gene matches: 2. The CDR3 is 12 residues long. The CDR3 bases are TGTGCCAGCGCTAGCGGTTACAATGAGCAGTTCTTC. It codes for CASASGYNEQFF.

The chain joins TRBV27 to TRBJ1-6, with 10 positions matching TRBD1. CDR3 length: 14 amino acids. V shed 1 base and J 9 bases; nucleotides not matched to a gene: 0. Germline-derived CDR1 and CDR2 are MNHEY and SMNVEV (reference sequence). The CDR3 sequence: CASSLWDRGSPLHF. CDR3 coding DNA: TGTGCCAGCAGTTTATGGGACAGGGGTTCACCCCTCCACTTT.

This chain connects TRBV7-9 to TRBJ2-7; D may be TRBD1 (6 bases). Trimming cost V 1 base and J 3 bases, with 10 bases left between them. This CDR3 spans 14 amino acids. Germline V lookup: CDR1 SEHNR, CDR2 FQNEAQ (reference sequence). The CDR3 spells CASSLGRQDYEQYF. DNA for the CDR3: TGTGCCAGCAGCTTAGGCCGACAGGACTACGAGCAGTACTTC.

The rearrangement uses TRBV27 and TRBJ2-7, with 7 bases aligning to TRBD1. The CDR3 length is 13 residues. Trimming at V came to 5 bases and at J to 4 bases, leaving 5 bases not matched to a gene. CDR1 is MNHEY, CDR2 SMNVEV, per germline (reference sequence). This chain's CDR3 is CASSPGQTYEQYF. The CDR3 DNA reads TGTGCCAGCAGTCCGGGACAGACTTACGAGCAGTACTTC.

CDR3 bases: TGTGCCAGTAGCCACGGGACAGGGGGCTACGAGCAGTACTTC. It yields the protein CASSHGTGGYEQYF. The chain uses TRBV19 and TRBJ2-7, with 11 nucleotides matching TRBD1. Per the germline V gene, CDR1 is LNHDA and CDR2 is SQIVND (reference sequence). CDR3 length: 14 residues. Trimming took 6 bases from V and 3 from J; bases not matched to a gene: 4.

V is TRBV7-3 and J is TRBJ1-1, with TRBD1 as a possible D gene (6 bases). This CDR3 is built from 14 residues. Trimming took 2 bases from V and 1 from J, leaving 8 bases between them. Germline CDR1 and CDR2: SGHTA and FQGTGA. In DNA form, the CDR3 reads TGTGCCAGCAGCTTAGGGGGCGCGAACACTGAAGCTTTCTTT. It encodes CASSLGGANTEAFF.

CDR3 DNA: TGTGCCAGCAGCTGGACAGGGGGCAATGAGCAGTTCTTC. Translated, it gives CASSWTGGNEQFF. J is TRBJ2-1 and V is TRBV11-3; TRBD1 matches 10 bases. The germline CDR1 and CDR2 sequences are SGHNT and YENEEA. V shed 4 bases, J shed 6 bases, and the junction held 0 bases outside the gene matches. The CDR3 runs to 13 residues.

In DNA, the CDR3 is TGTGCCAGCCTGGGATGGGGAGGAAATGAGCAGTTCTTC. Translation: CASLGWGGNEQFF. V gene TRBV6-5 combines with J gene TRBJ2-1; tentative D call: TRBD2 (6 bases). Germline assignment: CDR1 MNHEY and CDR2 SVGAGI. Trimming left V 8 bases short and J 7 bases short, with 15 bases between. There are 13 residues in the CDR3.

The chain recombines TRBV5-1 with TRBJ2-5; D perhaps matches TRBD2 (5 bases). V was clipped by 0 bases and J by 5 bases, with 8 bases between them. Germline CDR1 is SGHRS and CDR2 is YFSETQ. The CDR3 sequence is 13 residues long. The CDR3 loop is CASSLGTSETQYF. The CDR3 nucleotides are TGCGCCAGCAGCTTGGGCACTAGTGAGACCCAGTACTTC.

This chain joins TRBV9 and TRBJ1-6, with D uncertain. The CDR3 consists of 15 residues. Germline CDR1 SGDLS, CDR2 YYNGEE. V lost 0 bases and J lost 10, with 14 bases in between. The CDR3 region is CASSVEVSAGSPLHF. In DNA, the CDR3 is TGTGCCAGCAGCGTAGAAGTATCGGCGGGCTCACCCCTCCACTTT.